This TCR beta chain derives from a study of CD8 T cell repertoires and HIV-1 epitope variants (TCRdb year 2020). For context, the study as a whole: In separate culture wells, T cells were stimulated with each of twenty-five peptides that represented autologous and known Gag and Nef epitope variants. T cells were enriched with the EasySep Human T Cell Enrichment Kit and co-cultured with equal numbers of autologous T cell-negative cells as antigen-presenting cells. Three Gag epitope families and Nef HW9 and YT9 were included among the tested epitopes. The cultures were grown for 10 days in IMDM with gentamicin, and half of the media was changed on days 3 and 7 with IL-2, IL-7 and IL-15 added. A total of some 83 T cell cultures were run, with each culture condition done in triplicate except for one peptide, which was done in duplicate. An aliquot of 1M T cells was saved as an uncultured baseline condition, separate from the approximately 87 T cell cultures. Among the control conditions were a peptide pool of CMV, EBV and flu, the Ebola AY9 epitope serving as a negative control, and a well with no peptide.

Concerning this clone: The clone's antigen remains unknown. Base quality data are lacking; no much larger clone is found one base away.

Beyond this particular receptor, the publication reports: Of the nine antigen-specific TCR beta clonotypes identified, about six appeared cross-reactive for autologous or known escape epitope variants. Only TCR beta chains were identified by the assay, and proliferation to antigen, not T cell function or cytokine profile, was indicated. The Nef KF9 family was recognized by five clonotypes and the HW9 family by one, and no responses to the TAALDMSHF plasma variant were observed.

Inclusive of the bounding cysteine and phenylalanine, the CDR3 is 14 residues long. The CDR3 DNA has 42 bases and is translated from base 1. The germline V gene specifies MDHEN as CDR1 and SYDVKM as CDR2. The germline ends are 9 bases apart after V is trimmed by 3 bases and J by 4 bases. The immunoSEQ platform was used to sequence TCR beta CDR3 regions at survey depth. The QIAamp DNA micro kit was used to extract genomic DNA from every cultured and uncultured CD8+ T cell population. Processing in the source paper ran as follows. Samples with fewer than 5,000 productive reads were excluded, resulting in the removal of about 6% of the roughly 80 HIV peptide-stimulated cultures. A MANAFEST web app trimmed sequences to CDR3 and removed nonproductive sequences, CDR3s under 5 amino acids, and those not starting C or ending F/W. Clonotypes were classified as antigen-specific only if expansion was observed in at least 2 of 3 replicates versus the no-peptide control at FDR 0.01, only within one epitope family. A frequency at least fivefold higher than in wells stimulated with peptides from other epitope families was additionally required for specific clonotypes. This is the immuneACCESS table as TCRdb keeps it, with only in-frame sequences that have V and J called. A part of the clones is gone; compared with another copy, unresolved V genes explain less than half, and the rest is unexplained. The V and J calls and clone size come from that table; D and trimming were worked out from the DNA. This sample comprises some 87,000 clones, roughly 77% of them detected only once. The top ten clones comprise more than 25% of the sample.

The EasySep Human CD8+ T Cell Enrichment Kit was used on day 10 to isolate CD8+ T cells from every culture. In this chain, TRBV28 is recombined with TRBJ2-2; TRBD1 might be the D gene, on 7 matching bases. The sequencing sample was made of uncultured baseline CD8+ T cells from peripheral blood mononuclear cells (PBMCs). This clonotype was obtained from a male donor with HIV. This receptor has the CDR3 CASSFQGGTGELFF. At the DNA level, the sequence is TGTGCCAGCAGTTTCCAGGGGGGCACCGGGGAGCTGTTTTTT.